The rows below give T cell receptor beta chains drawn from one sample of a study of T cell responses to AZD1222 COVID-19 vaccine. Assay used: immunoSEQ multiplex PCR; TCRdb lists only in-frame clones, some missing. The data contain more than 150,000 clones, about nine tenths of them seen just once; the ten biggest clones take up 2.5% to 3%. The material sequenced was peripheral blood, taken on day 0 of MenACWY control vaccination. The receptors shown here come from an adult in good health. CDR3s include the opening cysteine and the closing phenylalanine or tryptophan. A D gene is named only where the DNA matches it firmly. The size entry is marked missing in some rows and otherwise reads once, few, many or a size class.

J gene,V gene,clone size,D gene,CDR3 DNA,CDR3 protein
TRBJ2-7,TRBV19,once,-,TGTGCCAGTAGTCGGGCGGGCGAGCAGTACTTC,CASSRAGEQYF
TRBJ1-3,TRBV6-5,-,-,TGTGCCAGCAGTTATGGCTCCGGAGCCGGAAACACCATATATTTT,CASSYGSGAGNTIYF
TRBJ2-3,TRBV6-2/TRBV6-3,-,TRBD1,TGTGCCAGCAGTGACAGGGGAAGCACAGATACGCAGTATTTT,CASSDRGSTDTQYF
TRBJ1-2,TRBV27,-,TRBD1,TGTGCCAGCAGTTTATACGATGGACAGGGCCCATATGGCTACACCTTC,CASSLYDGQGPYGYTF
TRBJ1-5,TRBV2,-,-,TGTGCCAGCAGTATCCAGTTTCAGCCCCAGCATTTT,CASSIQFQPQHF
TRBJ2-2,TRBV5-1,-,TRBD1,TGCGCCAGCAGCTTGGAAGACAGGGCCGGGGAGCTGTTTTTT,CASSLEDRAGELFF
TRBJ2-1,TRBV6-1,-,TRBD2,TGTGCCAGCAGTGAAGCTGGCGGGAGTGGGGATGAGCAGTTCTTC,CASSEAGGSGDEQFF
TRBJ2-3,TRBV5-1,-,-,TGCGCCAGCAGCCACCAAAGCACAGATACGCAGTATTTT,CASSHQSTDTQYF
TRBJ1-1,TRBV11-3,-,-,TGTGCCAGCAGCTTAGGTCGGGGAGACACTGAAGCTTTCTTT,CASSLGRGDTEAFF
TRBJ2-7,TRBV11-3,-,-,TGTGCCAGCAGCTCTTATAGTTCCCCCTACGAGCAGTACTTC,CASSSYSSPYEQYF
TRBJ1-1,TRBV28,-,-,TGTGCCAGCAGTTTACTGCGGAACACTGAAGCTTTCTTT,CASSLLRNTEAFF
TRBJ1-2,TRBV6-5,-,TRBD1,TGTGCCAGCAGCCCACCGGGACAGGGCGACTATGGCTACACCTTC,CASSPPGQGDYGYTF